The table lists the clone carrying this TCR beta chain with a few counts. What it binds is not known. The table came from immunoSEQ multiplex PCR; TCRdb's copy has only in-frame clones and leaves some out. The sample carries 55,000 to 90,000 clones, approximately 86% recorded once. The germline V and J ends were trimmed by 4 bases and 8 bases, with 12 bases remaining between them. CDR1 is SGHTA, CDR2 FQGNSA, per germline. The length of the CDR3 is 13 residues. This sample is drawn from a study of OX40 agonist ivuxolimab in advanced cancers. About the research overall: Of the participants, around 39% had some prior anti-PD-1, anti-PD-L1 or anti-CTLA-4 therapy, which was allowed. One hepatocellular carcinoma and a couple of cutaneous melanoma patients partially responded.

Whole-study results and caveats: Several nonresponders also turned out to have low normalized T-cell clonal expansion. CD8+ T cells were the subset that, on average, had more expanded clones than CD4+.

J is TRBJ1-5 and V is TRBV7-2; D is unresolved. This sample comprised CD4+ or CD8+ T cells sorted from blood, obtained in a trial of the OX40 agonist ivuxolimab. The sequence was obtained from an adult with an advanced solid tumor such as melanoma, head and neck, liver or kidney cancer. The CDR3 DNA sequence: TGTGCCAGCAGCTCCCTACTCATGGAGCCCCAGCATTTT. It encodes CASSSLLMEPQHF.